This T cell receptor beta chain was sequenced during a study of beta chain features in type 1 diabetes (dated by TCRdb to the late 2010s). Background on the whole study: No differences in mean age, gender distribution, total cell number or subset yield were found between patients and healthy donors. A total of 100 million to 140 million sorted cells were examined across all samples, and the number of cells per subset was strongly correlated with RNA yield. In the study, TCRB repertoires of sorted circulating CD4+ T cell subsets from recently diagnosed type 1 diabetes patients were compared with those of matched healthy donors. Regulatory and stem cell-like memory subsets were obtained from only 8 patients and roughly eight healthy donors, while naive and central memory subsets were obtained from all 30 or so donors.

From each donor, a single peripheral blood sample of about 100 mL on average was drawn into heparinised tubes. A BD FACSAria II and a panel including CD45RO, CCR7, CD25, CD127, CD95 and CD27 were used to sort naive, central memory, regulatory and stem cell-like memory CD4+ T cells. All sorted populations exceeded 95% purity. PBMCs were separated immediately by Lymphoprep density gradient centrifugation and were stained directly, without being cultured. So that batch effects would be minimized, each experiment stained and sorted samples in pairs, pairing one healthy donor with one patient. Comments on this clone: It has no known antigen specificity. There are no base qualities to consult, and no much larger clone falls within one base.

Overall study results and their limits: Patients with type 1 diabetes made fewer insertions and deleted more nucleotides at VDJ recombination sites, implying thymic rearrangement abnormalities. Naive, central memory and regulatory TCRB repertoires appeared to be more alike among patients than among healthy donors. In all four CD4+ subsets, TCRB CDR3 length was moderately but significantly shorter in type 1 diabetes patients. Only small numbers of individuals were included in the HLA sub-analyses, which left unresolved whether HLA type had any influence on TCRB rearrangement. Because cDNA was sequenced instead of genomic DNA, highly expressing activated cells could be over-represented, though the groups showed no difference in activation or CD3 levels. PCR may preferentially amplify shorter templates, but because patient and control samples were amplified and corrected together, any resulting skew would affect both groups equally.

Taken from cysteine to phenylalanine, the CDR3 has 11 residues. Kept here is only the CDR3 DNA, which spans 33 bases and is read in frame from base 1. Based on the germline V gene, the CDR1 and CDR2 sequences are SQVTM and ANQGSEA. Trimming removed 7 bases from V and 4 bases from J, leaving 10 bases between the germline ends. The High Capacity cDNA Reverse Transcription Kit was used to reverse transcribe all of the isolated RNA, meaning that expressed TCRB transcripts were what got sequenced. Deep immunoSEQ sequencing was applied to naive, central memory and regulatory T cell samples, giving an average of around 4 million total reads per sample. Sorted cells were lysed in RLT buffer and RNA was extracted with DNase-treated RNeasy Micro or Mini kits, depending on cell number. Each cell subset was processed separately to prevent cross-contamination, with patient and healthy donor samples processed together. The immunoSEQ multiplex PCR was used to amplify TCRB sequences from cDNA, yielding 87-bp fragments that span the CDR3 region. Amplicons were sequenced on the Illumina HiSeq platform. The source study handled its data this way. PCR bias was corrected computationally using synthetic template baselines, and reads within Hamming distance 2 were collapsed, with unmergeable singletons discarded. By aligning reads against IMGT, V, D and J genes, CDR3 length, and insertions or deletions at six rearrangement sites were assigned. Within each subset, clonotype counts were normalized to sorted cell number, after which true diversity and Gini coefficients were computed with the tcR R package. The overlap coefficient, calculated on TCRB nucleotide sequences, was used to measure repertoire sharing. The clones in this table, taken by TCRdb from immuneACCESS, are in-frame only. Not every clone is retained; where verified, under half of the shortfall comes from an unresolved V gene, and the cause of the rest is unknown. The V and J calls and the clone size are those of that table, but D and trimming were determined from the DNA. Counted in this sample were 160,000 or so clones; approximately 9.9% of them appeared once. The ten largest make up approximately 2.3% of the sample.

Sequenced sample: central memory CD4+ T cells from blood. This TCR derives from a woman under 30 in good health. The rearrangement combines TRBV29-1 with TRBJ1-2; perhaps TRBD1 is the D gene, with 5 bases matching. The CDR3 region reads CSDLGGYGYTF. Read as DNA, the sequence is TGCAGCGATCTGGGGGGCTATGGCTACACCTTC.